This T cell receptor (beta chain) was observed in a study of T cell changes during pregnancy in multiple sclerosis. The method was immunoSEQ multiplex PCR; TCRdb's version includes in-frame clones alone and lacks a portion of them. The repertoire holds 100,000 or so clones, with 91% as singletons. The germline gives CDR1 SGHTA, CDR2 FQGNSA. The CDR3 loop spans 16 amino acids. V shed 5 bases and J shed 0 bases, with 14 bases lying between them. The chain recombines TRBV7-2 with TRBJ2-1, with D possibly being TRBD1 (6 bases). Sequenced material: peripheral blood, taken in the second trimester of pregnancy. The TCR was taken from a female donor with multiple sclerosis, enrolled in a pregnancy study. The CDR3 nucleotides read TGTGCCAGCAGCATACAGGGCATAAACTCCTACAATGAGCAGTTCTTC. As protein: CASSIQGINSYNEQFF.